This record looks at one TCR beta chain sequence and its context. Its antigen is undetermined. Unique molecular identifiers were used to barcode this TCRbeta library. TCRdb re-analysed the PCR reads in MiXCR, keeping a single row per CDR3 protein. The data contain roughly 490,000 distinct CDR3 sequences, approximately 10% of them seen just once; the ten biggest clones take up about 15%. This sample is part of a study of T-cell reconstitution after alpha-beta-depleted transplantation in children. Overall study findings and caveats: At day 60, the high TCRbeta diversity found in some patients originated from recipient T cells and thymic progenitors that had survived. T cells produced anew were the main source of T-cell counts and diversity one year after transplant. The origin of alpha-beta T cells about two months after transplant was reportedly several hundred expanded graft clones.

Germline CDR1 and CDR2: SGHTA and FQGNSA. V dropped 2 bases and J dropped 11 bases, with 14 bases sitting between them. The CDR3 extends over 13 amino acids. The input for sequencing was PBMCs, mostly from graft donor cells, taken 180 days after TCRalphabeta/CD19-depleted stem cell transplant. The clonotype was recovered from a female patient aged 2-9 years who had a stem cell transplant for aplastic anemia, so the T cells may come from the graft donor. This sequence joins TRBV7-2 and TRBJ2-3; unclear D gene. The CDR3 loop reads CASSLRPGIQQYF. The CDR3, as DNA: TGTGCCAGCAGCTTACGGCCCGGTATCCAGCAGTATTTT.